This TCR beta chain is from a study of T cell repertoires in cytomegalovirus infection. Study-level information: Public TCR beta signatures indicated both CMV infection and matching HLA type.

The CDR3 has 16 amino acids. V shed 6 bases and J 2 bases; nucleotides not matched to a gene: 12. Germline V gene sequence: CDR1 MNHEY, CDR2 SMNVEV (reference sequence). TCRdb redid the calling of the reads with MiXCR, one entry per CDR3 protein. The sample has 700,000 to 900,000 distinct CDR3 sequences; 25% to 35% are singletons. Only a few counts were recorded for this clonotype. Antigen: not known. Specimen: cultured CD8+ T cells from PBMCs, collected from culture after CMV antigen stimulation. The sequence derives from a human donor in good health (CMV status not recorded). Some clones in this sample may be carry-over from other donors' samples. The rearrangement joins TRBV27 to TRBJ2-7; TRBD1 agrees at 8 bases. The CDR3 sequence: CASRQTGENAPYEQYF. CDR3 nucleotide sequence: TGTGCCAGCAGACAGACAGGGGAAAATGCCCCCTACGAGCAGTACTTC.